The clone carrying this T cell receptor (beta chain) was detected ten times or more. What it binds is unknown. The sample comes from a study of T cells in Graves' hyperthyroidism and ophthalmopathy. CDR3 length equals 18 residues. Unmatched junction bases numbered 13, after V lost 0 bases and J lost 5 bases. The source material, RNA transcripts, was used to amplify TCR beta CDR3 regions. The HTBI primer set drove a first-round RT-PCR of the TCR CDR3. Via MiXCR, TCRdb re-called the multiplex PCR reads, giving one row per CDR3 protein. The table includes about 350,000 distinct CDR3 sequences, 11% to 15% detected once. An absence of ophthalmopathy progression within 18 months meant stable Graves' hyperthyroidism. Lactation, pregnancy, other autoimmune disease or uncontrolled infection led to exclusion of patients. Study findings and constraints: Through a model of 13 V-J features, ophthalmopathy was separated from stable hyperthyroidism.

The sequence derives from a woman in her 30s with Graves' hyperthyroidism. V is TRBV12-3 or TRBV12-4 and J is TRBJ2-5, with 9 bases identical to TRBD2. The sample consisted of blood. In DNA form, the CDR3 reads TGTGCCAGCAGTTTAGCCCACCTGACTAGCGGAGGACGGGAGACCCAGTACTTC. Protein product: CASSLAHLTSGGRETQYF.